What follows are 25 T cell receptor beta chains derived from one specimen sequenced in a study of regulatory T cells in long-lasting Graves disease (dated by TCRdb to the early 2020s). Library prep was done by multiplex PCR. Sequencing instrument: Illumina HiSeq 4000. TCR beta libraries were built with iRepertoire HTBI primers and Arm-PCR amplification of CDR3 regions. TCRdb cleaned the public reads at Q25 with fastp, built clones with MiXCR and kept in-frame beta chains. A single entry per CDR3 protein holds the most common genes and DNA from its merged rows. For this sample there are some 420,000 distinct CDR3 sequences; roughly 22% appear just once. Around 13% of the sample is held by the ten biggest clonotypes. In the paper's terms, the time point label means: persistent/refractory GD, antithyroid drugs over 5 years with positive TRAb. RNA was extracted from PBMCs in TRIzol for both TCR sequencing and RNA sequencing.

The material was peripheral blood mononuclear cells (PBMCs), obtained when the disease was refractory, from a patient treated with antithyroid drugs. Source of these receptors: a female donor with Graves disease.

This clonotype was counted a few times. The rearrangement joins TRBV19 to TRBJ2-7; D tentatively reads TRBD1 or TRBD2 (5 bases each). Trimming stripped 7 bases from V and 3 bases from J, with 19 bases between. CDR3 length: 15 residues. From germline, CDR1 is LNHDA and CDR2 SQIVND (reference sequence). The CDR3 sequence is CASIGLGVKDYEQYF. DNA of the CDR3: TGTGCCAGTATAGGACTGGGGGTGAAGGACTACGAGCAGTACTTC.

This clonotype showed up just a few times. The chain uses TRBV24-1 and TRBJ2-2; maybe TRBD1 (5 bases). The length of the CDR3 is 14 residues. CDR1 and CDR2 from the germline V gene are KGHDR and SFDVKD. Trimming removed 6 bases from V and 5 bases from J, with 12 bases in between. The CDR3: CATSSTTVTGELFF. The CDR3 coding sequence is TGTGCCACCAGTTCTACGACAGTGACCGGGGAGCTGTTTTTT.

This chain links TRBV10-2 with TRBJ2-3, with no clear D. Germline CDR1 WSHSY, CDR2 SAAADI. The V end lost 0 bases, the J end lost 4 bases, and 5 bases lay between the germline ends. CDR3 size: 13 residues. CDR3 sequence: CASSESFSDTQYF. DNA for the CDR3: TGCGCCAGCAGTGAGTCCTTCTCAGATACGCAGTATTTT.

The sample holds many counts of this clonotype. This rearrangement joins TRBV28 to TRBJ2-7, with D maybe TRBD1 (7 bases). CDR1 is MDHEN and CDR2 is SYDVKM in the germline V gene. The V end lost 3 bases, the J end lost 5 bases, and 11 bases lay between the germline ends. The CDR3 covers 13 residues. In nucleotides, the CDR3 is TGTGCCAGCAGTTTCGGCAGGGGGGACGAGCAGTACTTC. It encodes CASSFGRGDEQYF.

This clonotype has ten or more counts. The chain's CDR3 is CASIPGQSNTEAFF. In DNA form, the CDR3 reads TGTGCCAGCATCCCGGGACAGTCGAACACTGAAGCTTTCTTT. This chain connects TRBV28 to TRBJ1-1, with 7 bases matching TRBD1. The junction had 6 bases not matched to a gene; V was cut back by 7 bases and J by 1 base. This CDR3 spans 14 amino acids. The germline gives CDR1 MDHEN, CDR2 SYDVKM.

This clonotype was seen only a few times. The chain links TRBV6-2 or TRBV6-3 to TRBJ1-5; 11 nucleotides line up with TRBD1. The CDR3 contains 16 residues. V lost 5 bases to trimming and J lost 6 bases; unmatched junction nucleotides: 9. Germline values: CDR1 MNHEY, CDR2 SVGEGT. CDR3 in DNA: TGTGCCAGCAGTAGGACAGGGGGCGCAGATGGTCAGCCCCAGCATTTT. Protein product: CASSRTGGADGQPQHF.

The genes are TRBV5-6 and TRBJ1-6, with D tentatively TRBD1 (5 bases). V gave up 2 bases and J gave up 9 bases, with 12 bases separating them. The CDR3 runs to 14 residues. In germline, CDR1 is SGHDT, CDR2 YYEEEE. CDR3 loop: CASSFNPGSSPLHF. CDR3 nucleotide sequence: TGTGCCAGCAGCTTCAACCCAGGGTCTTCACCCCTCCACTTT.

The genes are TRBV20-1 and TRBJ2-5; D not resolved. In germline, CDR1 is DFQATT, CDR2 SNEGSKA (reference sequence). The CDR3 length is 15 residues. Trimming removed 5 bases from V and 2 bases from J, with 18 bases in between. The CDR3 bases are TGCAGTGCTCCGTCCCCTTTGTACATGCAAGAGACCCAGTACTTC. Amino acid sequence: CSAPSPLYMQETQYF.

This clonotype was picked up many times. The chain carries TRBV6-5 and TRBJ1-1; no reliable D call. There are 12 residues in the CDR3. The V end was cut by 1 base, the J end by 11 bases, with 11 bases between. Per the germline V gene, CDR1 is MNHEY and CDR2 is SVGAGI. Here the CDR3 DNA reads TGTGCCAGCAGTTACTGGCCTCCTCTGGCTTTCTTT. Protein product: CASSYWPPLAFF.

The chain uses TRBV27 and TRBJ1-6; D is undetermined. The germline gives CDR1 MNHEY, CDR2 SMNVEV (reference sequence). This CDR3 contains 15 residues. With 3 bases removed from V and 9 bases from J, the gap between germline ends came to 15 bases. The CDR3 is CASSFDPQLGSPLHF. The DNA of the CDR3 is TGTGCCAGCAGTTTTGATCCGCAGTTGGGTTCACCCCTCCACTTT.

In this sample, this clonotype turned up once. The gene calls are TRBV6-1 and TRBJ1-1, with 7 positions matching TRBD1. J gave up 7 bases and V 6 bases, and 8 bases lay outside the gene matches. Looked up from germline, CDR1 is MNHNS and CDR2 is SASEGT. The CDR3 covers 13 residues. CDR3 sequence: CASSQGDVVEAFF. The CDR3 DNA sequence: TGTGCCAGCAGCCAGGGGGACGTGGTTGAAGCTTTCTTT.

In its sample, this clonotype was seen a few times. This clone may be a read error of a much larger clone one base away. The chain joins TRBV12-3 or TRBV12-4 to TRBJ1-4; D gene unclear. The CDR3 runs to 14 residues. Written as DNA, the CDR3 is TGTGCCAGCAATTTACAACGGGCCCGAGAAAAACTGTTTTTT. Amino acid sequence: CASNLQRAREKLFF.

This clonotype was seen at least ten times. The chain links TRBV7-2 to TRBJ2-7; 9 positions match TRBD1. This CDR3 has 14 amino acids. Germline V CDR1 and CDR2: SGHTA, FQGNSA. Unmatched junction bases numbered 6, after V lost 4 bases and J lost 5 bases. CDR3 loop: CASSSTGGSHEQYF. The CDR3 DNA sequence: TGTGCCAGCAGCTCGACAGGGGGTTCTCACGAGCAGTACTTC.

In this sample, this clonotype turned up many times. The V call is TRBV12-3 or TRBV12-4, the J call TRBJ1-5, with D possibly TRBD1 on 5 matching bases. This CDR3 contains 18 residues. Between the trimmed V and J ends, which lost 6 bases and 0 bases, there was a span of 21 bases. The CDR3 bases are TGTGCCAGCAGCAAGGCGGCAGGGAAAGATAATAGCAATCAGCCCCAGCATTTT. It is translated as CASSKAAGKDNSNQPQHF.

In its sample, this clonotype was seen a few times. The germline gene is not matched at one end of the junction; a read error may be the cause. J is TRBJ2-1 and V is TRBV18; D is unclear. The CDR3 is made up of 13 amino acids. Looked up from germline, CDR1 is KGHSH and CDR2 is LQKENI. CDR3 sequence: CASSPPSVNEQFF. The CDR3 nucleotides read TGTGCCAGCTCCCCACCTTCTGTGAATGAGCAGTTCTTC.

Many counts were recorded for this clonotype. Here the CDR3 reads CASSTRLAATLIEQYF. In DNA form, the CDR3 reads TGTGCCAGCAGTACCCGACTAGCGGCTACTCTAATCGAGCAGTACTTC. The chain combines TRBV28 with TRBJ2-7, with 9 bases lining up with TRBD2. CDR3 length: 16 residues. Germline CDR1 and CDR2: MDHEN and SYDVKM. The trim removed 5 bases at V and 6 bases at J, leaving 14 bases unmatched.

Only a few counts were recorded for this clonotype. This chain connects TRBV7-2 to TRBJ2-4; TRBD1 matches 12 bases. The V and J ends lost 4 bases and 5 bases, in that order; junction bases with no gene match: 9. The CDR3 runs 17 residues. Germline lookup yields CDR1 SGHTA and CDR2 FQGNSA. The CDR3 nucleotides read TGTGCCAGCAGCTGGGGACAGGGGGCTAAATTGCAAAACATTCAGTACTTC. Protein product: CASSWGQGAKLQNIQYF.

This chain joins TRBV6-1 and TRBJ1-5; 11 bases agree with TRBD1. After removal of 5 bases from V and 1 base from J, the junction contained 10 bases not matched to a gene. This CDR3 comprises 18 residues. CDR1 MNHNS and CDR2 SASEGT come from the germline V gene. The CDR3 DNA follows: TGTGCCAGCAGTCGCAGGACAGGGGGCGTTTGGAGCAATCAGCCCCAGCATTTT. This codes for CASSRRTGGVWSNQPQHF.

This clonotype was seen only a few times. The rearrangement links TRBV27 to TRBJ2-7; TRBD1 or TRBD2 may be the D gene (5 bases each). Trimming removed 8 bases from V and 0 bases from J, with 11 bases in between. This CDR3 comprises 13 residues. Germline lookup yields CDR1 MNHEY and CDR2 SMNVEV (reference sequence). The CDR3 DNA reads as TGTGCCAGCTGGGACCGGCGCTCCTACGAGCAGTACTTC. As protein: CASWDRRSYEQYF.

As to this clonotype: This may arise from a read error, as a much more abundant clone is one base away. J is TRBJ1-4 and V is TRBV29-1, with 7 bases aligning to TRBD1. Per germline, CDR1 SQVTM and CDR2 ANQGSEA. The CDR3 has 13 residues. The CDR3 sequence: CSFSGQSNEKLVF. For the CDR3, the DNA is TGCAGCTTTTCGGGACAGTCGAATGAAAAACTGGTTTTT.

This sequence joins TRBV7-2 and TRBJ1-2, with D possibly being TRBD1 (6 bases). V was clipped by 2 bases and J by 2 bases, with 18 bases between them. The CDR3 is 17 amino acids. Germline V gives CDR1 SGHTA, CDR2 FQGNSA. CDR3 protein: CASSLFGRGSPNYGYTF. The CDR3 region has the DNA TGTGCCAGCAGCTTATTCGGCAGGGGATCCCCCAACTATGGCTACACCTTC.

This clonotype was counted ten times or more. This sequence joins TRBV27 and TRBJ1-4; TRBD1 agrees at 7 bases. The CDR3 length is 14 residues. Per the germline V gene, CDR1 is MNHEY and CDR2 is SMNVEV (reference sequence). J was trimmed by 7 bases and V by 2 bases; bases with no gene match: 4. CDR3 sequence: CASSLDGTVEKLFF. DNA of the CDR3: TGTGCCAGCAGTTTAGACGGGACAGTTGAAAAACTGTTTTTT.

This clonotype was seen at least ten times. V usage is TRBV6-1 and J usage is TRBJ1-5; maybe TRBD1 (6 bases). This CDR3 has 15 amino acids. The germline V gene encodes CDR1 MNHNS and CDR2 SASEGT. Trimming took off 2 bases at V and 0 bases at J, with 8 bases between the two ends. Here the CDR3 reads CASSERDTSNQPQHF. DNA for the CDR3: TGTGCCAGCAGTGAACGGGACACTAGCAATCAGCCCCAGCATTTT.

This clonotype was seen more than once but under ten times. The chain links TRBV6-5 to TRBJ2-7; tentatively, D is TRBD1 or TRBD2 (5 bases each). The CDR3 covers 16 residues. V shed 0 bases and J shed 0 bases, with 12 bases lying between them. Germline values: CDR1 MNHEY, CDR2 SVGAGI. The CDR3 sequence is CASSYSTGATSYEQYF. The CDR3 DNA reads TGTGCCAGCAGTTACTCGACCGGGGCAACCTCCTACGAGCAGTACTTC.

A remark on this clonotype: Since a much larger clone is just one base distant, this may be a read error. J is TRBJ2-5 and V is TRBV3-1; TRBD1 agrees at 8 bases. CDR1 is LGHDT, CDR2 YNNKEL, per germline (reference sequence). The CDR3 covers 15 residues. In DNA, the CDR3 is TGTGCCAACAGCCAGACCGGGACAGGACAAGAGACCCAGTACTTC. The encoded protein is CANSQTGTGQETQYF.